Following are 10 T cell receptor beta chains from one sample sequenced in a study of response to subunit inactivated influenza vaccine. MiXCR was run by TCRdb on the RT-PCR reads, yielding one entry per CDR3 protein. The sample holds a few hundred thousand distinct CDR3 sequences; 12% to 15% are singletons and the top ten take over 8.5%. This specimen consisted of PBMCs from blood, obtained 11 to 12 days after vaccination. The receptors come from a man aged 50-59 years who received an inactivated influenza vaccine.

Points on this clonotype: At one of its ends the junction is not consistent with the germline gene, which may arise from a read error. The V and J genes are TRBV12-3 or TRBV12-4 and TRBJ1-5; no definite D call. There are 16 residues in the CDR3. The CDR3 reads CARSSPSGRANQPQHF. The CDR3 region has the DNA TGTGCCCGCAGTTCACCGTCGGGGAGGGCCAATCAGCCCCAGCATTTT.

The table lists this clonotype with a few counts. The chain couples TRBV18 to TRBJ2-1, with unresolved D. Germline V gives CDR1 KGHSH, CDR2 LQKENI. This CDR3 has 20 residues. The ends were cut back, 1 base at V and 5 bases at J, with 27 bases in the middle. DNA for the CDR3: TGTGCCAGCTCACCACTAGGAAGGATTTTTCGGTCCTCCTCGGACAATGAGCAGTTCTTC. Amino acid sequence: CASSPLGRIFRSSSDNEQFF.

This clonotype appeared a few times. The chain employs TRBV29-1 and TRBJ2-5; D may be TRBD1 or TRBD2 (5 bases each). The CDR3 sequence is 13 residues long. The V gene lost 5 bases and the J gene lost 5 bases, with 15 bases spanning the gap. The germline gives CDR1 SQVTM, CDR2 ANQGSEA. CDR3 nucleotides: TGCAGCGTTATCCGGGACCCTAGGGAGACCCAGTACTTC. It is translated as CSVIRDPRETQYF.

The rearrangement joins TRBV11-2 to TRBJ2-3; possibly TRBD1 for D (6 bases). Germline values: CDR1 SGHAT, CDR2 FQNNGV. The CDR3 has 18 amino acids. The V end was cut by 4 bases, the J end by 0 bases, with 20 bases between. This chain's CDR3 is CASSSPHSGVASTDTQYF. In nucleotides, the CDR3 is TGTGCCAGCAGCTCACCTCATTCAGGGGTGGCTAGCACAGATACGCAGTATTTT.

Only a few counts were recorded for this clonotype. This chain's CDR3 is CASSVEGDSFTDTQYF. The CDR3 nucleotides read TGTGCCAGCAGCGTCGAGGGGGACAGCTTCACAGATACGCAGTATTTT. The chain has TRBV9 and TRBJ2-3; 7 bases are a match to TRBD1. The CDR3 has 16 amino acids. The ends lost 2 bases at V and 2 bases at J; junction bases unmatched: 8. Germline CDR1 and CDR2: SGDLS and YYNGEE.

This chain's CDR3 is CASSFGTRETQYF. DNA for the CDR3: TGTGCCAGCAGTTTCGGCACACGGGAGACCCAGTACTTC. The rearrangement joins TRBV12-3 or TRBV12-4 to TRBJ2-5; no clear D. This CDR3 has 13 residues. V lost 3 bases and J 5 bases, leaving 10 bases between the germline ends.

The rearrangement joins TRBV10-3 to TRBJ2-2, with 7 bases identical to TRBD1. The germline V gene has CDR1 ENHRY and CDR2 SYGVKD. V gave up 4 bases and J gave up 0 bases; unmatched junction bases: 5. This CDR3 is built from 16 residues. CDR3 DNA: TGTGCCATCAGTGGCCCCGGGACAGCGAACACCGGGGAGCTGTTTTTT. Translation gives CAISGPGTANTGELFF.

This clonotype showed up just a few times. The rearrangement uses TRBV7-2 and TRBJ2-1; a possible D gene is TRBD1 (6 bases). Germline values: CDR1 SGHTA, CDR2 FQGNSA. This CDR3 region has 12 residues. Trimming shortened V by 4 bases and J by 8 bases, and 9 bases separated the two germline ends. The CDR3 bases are TGTGCCAGCAGCTCACAGGGACATGAGCAGTTCTTC. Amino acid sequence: CASSSQGHEQFF.

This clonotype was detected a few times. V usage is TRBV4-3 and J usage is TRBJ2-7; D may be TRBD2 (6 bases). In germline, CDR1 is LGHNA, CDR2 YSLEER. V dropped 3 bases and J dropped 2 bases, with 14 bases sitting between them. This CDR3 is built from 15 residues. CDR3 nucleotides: TGCGCCAGCAGCCACGACCCCGGCGGGGCCTACGAGCAGTACTTC. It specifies CASSHDPGGAYEQYF.

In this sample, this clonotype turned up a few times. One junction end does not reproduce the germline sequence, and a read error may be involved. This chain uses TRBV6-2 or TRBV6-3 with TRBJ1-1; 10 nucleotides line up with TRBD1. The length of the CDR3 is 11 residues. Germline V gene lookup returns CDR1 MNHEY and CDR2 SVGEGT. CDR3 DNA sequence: TGTGCCAGCAGCCAGACAGGGGGCGCGATCTTT. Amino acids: CASSQTGGAIF.